Listed here are 9 T cell receptor beta chains from one sample, sequenced in a study of blood T cell repertoires in COVID-19. Measured with immunoSEQ multiplex PCR; TCRdb has only the in-frame clones, and not every one. The repertoire consists of about 180,000 clones, with approximately 88% occurring once and the leading ten covering 3.5% to 5%. Sequencing was carried out using peripheral blood. These receptors all stem from a woman aged 25 to 45 with acute or convalescent COVID-19.

The chain is built from TRBV6-5 and TRBJ2-7; TRBD2 might be the D (6 bases). With 8 bases removed from V and 6 bases from J, the gap between germline ends came to 17 bases. CDR1 is MNHEY, CDR2 SVGAGI, per germline. The CDR3 totals 13 residues. The chain's CDR3 is CASRLGQGTEQYF. The CDR3 DNA follows: TGTGCCAGCCGACTAGGTCAGGGAACCGAGCAGTACTTC.

The chain uses TRBV5-5 and TRBJ2-6; perhaps TRBD2 as D (5 bases). V lost 0 bases and J lost 1, with 14 bases in between. The CDR3 loop spans 18 amino acids. The V gene's germline CDR1 is SGHKS and CDR2 YYEKEE (reference sequence). The CDR3, as DNA: TGTGCCAGCAGCTTGGTGTCCGAGGACTTTTCTGGGGCCAACGTCCTGACTTTC. This sequence encodes CASSLVSEDFSGANVLTF.

This clone was found a few times. V usage is TRBV7-9 and J usage is TRBJ1-4, with 8 positions matching TRBD1. This CDR3 spans 17 amino acids. Germline V gives CDR1 SEHNR, CDR2 FQNEAQ (reference sequence). After removal of 4 bases from V and 3 bases from J, the junction contained 10 bases not matched to a gene. CDR3 region: CASSSGQGRGANEKLFF. CDR3 DNA: TGTGCCAGCAGCTCCGGACAGGGCAGAGGGGCTAATGAAAAACTGTTTTTT.

This chain connects TRBV6-5 to TRBJ2-7, with D perhaps TRBD2 (5 bases). V was shortened by 0 bases and J by 9 bases, with 18 bases between the two germline ends. This CDR3 contains 15 residues. Germline values: CDR1 MNHEY, CDR2 SVGAGI. CDR3 protein: CASSYSMPGPLGQYF. The DNA of the CDR3 is TGTGCCAGCAGTTACTCGATGCCAGGCCCACTAGGGCAGTACTTC.

This clone appeared a single time. The genes are TRBV28 and TRBJ1-1; maybe TRBD1 (6 bases). This CDR3 is 15 amino acids long. CDR1 is MDHEN, CDR2 SYDVKM, per germline. The V and J ends lost 8 bases and 0 bases respectively, with 16 bases between them. The CDR3 spells CASWPRQALNTEAFF. The CDR3 DNA is TGTGCCAGCTGGCCGAGACAGGCTTTGAACACTGAAGCTTTCTTT.

The V gene is TRBV23-1, the J gene TRBJ2-5; D gene unclear. TRBV23-1 is given ORF status, its function remaining uncertain. This CDR3 has 14 residues. V was pared by 11 bases and J by 1 base, with 17 bases between. This CDR3 is CAPPPSPTQETQYF. DNA of the CDR3: TGCGCCCCCCCTCCCAGTCCCACCCAAGAGACCCAGTACTTC.

CDR3 nucleotides: TGCAGTGCTAGTCGGGTCAGTTTCGGAGTCCAGCCCCAGCATTTT. Translated, it gives CSASRVSFGVQPQHF. This chain joins TRBV20-1 and TRBJ1-5; D gene ambiguous. The CDR3 has 15 residues. Germline V gives CDR1 DFQATT, CDR2 SNEGSKA (reference sequence). The V gene lost 3 bases and the J gene lost 7 bases, with 19 bases spanning the gap.

The V call is TRBV6-5, the J call TRBJ2-7; D is unclear. There are 12 residues in the CDR3. From germline, CDR1 is MNHEY and CDR2 SVGAGI. V was cut by 8 bases and J by 1 base, with 9 bases left in between. The DNA of the CDR3 is TGTGCCAGCGCATCAGCGTCCTACGAGCAGTACTTC. This codes for CASASASYEQYF.

The rearrangement uses TRBV5-5 and TRBJ1-1, with no clear D. The CDR3 has 14 residues. The V and J ends lost 1 base and 5 bases respectively, with 12 bases between them. The germline V gene encodes CDR1 SGHKS and CDR2 YYEKEE (reference sequence). For the CDR3, the DNA is TGTGCCAGCAGCTTGTATCTTACGGGGACTGAAGCTTTCTTT. It encodes CASSLYLTGTEAFF.